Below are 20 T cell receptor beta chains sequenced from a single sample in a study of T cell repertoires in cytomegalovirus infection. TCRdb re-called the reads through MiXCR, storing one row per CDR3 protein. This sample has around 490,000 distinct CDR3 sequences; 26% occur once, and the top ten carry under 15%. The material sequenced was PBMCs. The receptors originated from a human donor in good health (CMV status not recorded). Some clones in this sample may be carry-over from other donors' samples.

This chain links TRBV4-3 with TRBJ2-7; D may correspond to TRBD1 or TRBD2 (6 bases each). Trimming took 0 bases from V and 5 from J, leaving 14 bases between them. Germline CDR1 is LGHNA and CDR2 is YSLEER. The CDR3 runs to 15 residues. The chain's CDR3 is CASSQDYKGGDEQYF. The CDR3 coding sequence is TGCGCCAGCAGCCAAGATTACAAGGGGGGCGACGAGCAGTACTTC.

The CDR3 DNA sequence: TGTGCTAGTGGTTTGGCGCGTAGCGGGAGGGCCGGAGATACGCAGTATTTT. It is translated as CASGLARSGRAGDTQYF. The V and J genes are TRBV12-5 and TRBJ2-3, with 11 bases aligning to TRBD2. The CDR3 covers 17 residues. Germline lookup yields CDR1 LGHNT and CDR2 FRNRAP. V lost 1 base to trimming and J lost 5 bases; unmatched junction nucleotides: 8.

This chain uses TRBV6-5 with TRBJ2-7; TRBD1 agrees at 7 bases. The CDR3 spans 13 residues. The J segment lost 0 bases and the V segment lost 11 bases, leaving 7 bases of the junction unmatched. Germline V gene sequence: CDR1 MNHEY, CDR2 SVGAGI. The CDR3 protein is CAVRDSHSYEQYF. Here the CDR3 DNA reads TGTGCCGTTAGGGACAGCCACTCCTACGAGCAGTACTTC.

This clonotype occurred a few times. The CDR3 DNA reads as TGTGCCAGCAGCTTATGGCAGACAGATACGCAGTATTTT. Translation: CASSLWQTDTQYF. This chain uses TRBV7-2 with TRBJ2-3; D call uncertain. Germline V gene lookup returns CDR1 SGHTA and CDR2 FQGNSA. CDR3 length: 13 residues. V was clipped by 2 bases and J by 3 bases, with 6 bases between them.

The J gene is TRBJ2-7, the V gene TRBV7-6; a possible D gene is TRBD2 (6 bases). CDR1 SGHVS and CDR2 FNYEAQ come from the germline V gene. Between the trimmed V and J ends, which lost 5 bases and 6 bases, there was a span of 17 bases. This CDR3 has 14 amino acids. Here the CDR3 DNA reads TGTGCCAGCAGCCAAATCGGGACCGGGGGCGAGCAGTACGTC. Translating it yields CASSQIGTGGEQYV.

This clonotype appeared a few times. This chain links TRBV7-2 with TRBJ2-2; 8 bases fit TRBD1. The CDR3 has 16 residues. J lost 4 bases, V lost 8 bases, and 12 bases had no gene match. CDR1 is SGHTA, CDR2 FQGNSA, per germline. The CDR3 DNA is TGTGCCAGCCTAAAGACAGGGGTAACGTTCACCGGGGAGCTGTTTTTT. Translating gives CASLKTGVTFTGELFF.

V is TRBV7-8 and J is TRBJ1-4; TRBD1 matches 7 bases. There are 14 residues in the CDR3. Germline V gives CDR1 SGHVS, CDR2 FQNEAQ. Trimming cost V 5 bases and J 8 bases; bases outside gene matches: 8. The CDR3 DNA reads TGTGCCAGCAGCGAGAGACAGGGCCGCGAAAAACTGTTTTTT. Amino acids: CASSERQGREKLFF.

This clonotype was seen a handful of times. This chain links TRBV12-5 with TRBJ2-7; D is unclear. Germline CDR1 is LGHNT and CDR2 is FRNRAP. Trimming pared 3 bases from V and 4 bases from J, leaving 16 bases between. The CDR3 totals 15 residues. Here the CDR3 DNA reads TGTGCTAGTGGTTTTTCGGTCCACCTCCTATACGAGCAGTACGTC. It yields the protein CASGFSVHLLYEQYV.

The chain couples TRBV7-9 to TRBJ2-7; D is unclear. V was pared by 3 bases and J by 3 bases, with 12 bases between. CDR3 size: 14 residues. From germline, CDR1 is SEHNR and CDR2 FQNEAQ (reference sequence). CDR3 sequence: CASSLTATSYEQYV. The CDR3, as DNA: TGTGCCAGCAGCTTGACTGCAACAAGCTACGAGCAGTACGTC.

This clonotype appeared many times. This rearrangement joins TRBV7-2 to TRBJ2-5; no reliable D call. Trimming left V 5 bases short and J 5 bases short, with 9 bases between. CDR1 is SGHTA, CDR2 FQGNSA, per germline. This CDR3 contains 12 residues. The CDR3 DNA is TGTGCCAGCAGCCTTGGATGGGAGACCCAGTACTTC. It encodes CASSLGWETQYF.

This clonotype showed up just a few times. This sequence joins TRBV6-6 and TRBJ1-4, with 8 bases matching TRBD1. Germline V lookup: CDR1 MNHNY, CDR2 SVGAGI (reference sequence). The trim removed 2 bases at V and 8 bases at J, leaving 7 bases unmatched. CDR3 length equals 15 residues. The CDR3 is CASSYTTGVDEKLFF. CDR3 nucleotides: TGTGCCAGCAGTTACACGACAGGGGTAGACGAAAAACTGTTTTTT.

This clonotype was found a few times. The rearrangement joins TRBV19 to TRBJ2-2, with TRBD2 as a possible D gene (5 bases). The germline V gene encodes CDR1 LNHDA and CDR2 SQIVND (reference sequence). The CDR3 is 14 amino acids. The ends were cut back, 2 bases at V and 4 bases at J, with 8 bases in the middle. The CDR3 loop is CASSIRTATGELFF. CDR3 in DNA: TGTGCCAGTAGTATAAGGACTGCCACCGGGGAGCTGTTTTTT.

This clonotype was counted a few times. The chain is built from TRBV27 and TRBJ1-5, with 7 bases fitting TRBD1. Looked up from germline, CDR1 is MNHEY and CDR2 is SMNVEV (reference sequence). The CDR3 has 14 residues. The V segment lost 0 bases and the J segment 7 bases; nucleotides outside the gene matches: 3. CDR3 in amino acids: CASSLSTGIQPQHF. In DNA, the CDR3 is TGTGCCAGCAGTTTATCGACAGGGATCCAGCCCCAGCATTTT.

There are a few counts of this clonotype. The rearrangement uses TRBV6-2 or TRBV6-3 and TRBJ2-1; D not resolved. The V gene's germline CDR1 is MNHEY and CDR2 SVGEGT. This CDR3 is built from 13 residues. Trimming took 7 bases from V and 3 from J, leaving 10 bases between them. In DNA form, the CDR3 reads TGTGCCAGCACAAACAGTGGCTACAATGAGCAGTTCTTC. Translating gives CASTNSGYNEQFF.

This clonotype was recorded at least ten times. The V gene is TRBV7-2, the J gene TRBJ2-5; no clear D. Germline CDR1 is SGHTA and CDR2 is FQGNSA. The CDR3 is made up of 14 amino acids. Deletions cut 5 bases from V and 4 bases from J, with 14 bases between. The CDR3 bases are TGTGCCAGCAGCCGCACTGGTGACCTAGAGACCCAGTACTTC. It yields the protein CASSRTGDLETQYF.

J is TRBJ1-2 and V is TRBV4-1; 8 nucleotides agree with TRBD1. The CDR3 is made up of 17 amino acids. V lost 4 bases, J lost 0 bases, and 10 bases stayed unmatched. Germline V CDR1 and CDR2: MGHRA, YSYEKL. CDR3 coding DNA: TGCGCCAGCAGCCCTTCGGGACAGGTTAATACTAACTATGGCTACACCTTC. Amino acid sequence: CASSPSGQVNTNYGYTF.

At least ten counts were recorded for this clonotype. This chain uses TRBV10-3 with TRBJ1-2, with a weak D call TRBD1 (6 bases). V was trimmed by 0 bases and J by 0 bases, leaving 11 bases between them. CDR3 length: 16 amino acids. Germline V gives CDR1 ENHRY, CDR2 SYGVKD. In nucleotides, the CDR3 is TGTGCCATCAGTGAGTCGGGGGCGGCTTCTAACTATGGCTACACCTTC. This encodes CAISESGAASNYGYTF.

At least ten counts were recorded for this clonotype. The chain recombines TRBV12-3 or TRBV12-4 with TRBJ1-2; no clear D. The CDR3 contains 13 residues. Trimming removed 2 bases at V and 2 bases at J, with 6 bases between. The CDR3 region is CASSLQRNYGYTF. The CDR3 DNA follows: TGTGCCAGCAGTTTACAACGCAACTATGGCTACACCTTC.

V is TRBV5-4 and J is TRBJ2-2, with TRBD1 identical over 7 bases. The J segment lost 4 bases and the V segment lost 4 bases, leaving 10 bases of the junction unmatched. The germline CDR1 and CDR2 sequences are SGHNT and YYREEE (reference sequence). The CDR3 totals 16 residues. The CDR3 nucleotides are TGTGCCAGCAGCCCGGGACAGATATCGAGCACCGGGGAGCTGTTTTTT. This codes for CASSPGQISSTGELFF.

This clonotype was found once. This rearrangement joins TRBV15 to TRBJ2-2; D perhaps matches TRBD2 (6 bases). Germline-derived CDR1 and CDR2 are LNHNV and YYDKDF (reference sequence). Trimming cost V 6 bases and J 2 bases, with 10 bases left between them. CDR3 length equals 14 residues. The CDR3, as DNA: TGTGCCACCAGGGGGGAGGTTAACACCGGGGAGCTGTTTTTT. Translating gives CATRGEVNTGELFF.